The following is a T cell receptor beta chain sequence with its context. The data originate from a study of blood T cell repertoires in COVID-19. Study-level information: Sources were T cells, B-cell-depleted T cells, or PBMCs; the material itself was cDNA or gDNA.

Trimming pared 4 bases from V and 3 bases from J, leaving 13 bases between. The CDR3 runs 15 residues. The V gene's germline CDR1 is SGHNT and CDR2 YENEEA. Assay: immunoSEQ multiplex PCR; the TCRdb copy retains only in-frame clones and omits some. The sample lists more than 25,000 clones; 65% to 70% were seen once. The chain has TRBV11-3 and TRBJ2-1; maybe TRBD1 (5 bases). The clonotype was recovered from a human donor in a cohort sampled during active COVID-19. The sequencing sample was made of peripheral blood. The CDR3 DNA reads as TGTGCCAGCAGCTCCGACAGATCCTACTACAATGAGCAGTTCTTC. This translates into CASSSDRSYYNEQFF.